The rows below give T cell receptor beta chains drawn from one sample of a study of T cell responses to AZD1222 COVID-19 vaccine. Using immunoSEQ multiplex PCR, the repertoire was profiled, and TCRdb retains in-frame clones only, with some absent. The sample records more than 95,000 clones, 93% being singletons. The sample consisted of peripheral blood, taken on day 0 of AZD1222 vaccination. All receptors derive from an adult in good health. Both conserved end residues are part of each CDR3. D genes are given only for firm matches. Clone size is stated in some rows and not others, as once, few, many or a class when expanded.

clone_size: NA; d_call: NA; v_call: TRBV7-2; j_call: TRBJ1-6; cdr3_aa: CASSLDLGMNSPLHF; cdr3_nt: TGTGCCAGCAGCTTAGATCTGGGGATGAACTCACCCCTCCACTTT
clone_size: NA; d_call: TRBD1; v_call: TRBV5-1; j_call: TRBJ2-2; cdr3_aa: CASSLVQGSTGELFF; cdr3_nt: TGCGCCAGCAGCTTGGTACAGGGGAGCACCGGGGAGCTGTTTTTT
clone_size: NA; d_call: TRBD1; v_call: TRBV10-3; j_call: TRBJ1-6; cdr3_aa: CAIRARDSNSPLHF; cdr3_nt: TGTGCCATCAGGGCACGGGACAGTAATTCACCCCTCCACTTT
clone_size: NA; d_call: TRBD1; v_call: TRBV4-1; j_call: TRBJ1-1; cdr3_aa: CASSTDDRAMNTEAFF; cdr3_nt: TGCGCCAGCAGCACAGACGACAGGGCCATGAACACTGAAGCTTTCTTT
clone_size: NA; d_call: NA; v_call: TRBV4-3; j_call: TRBJ1-2; cdr3_aa: CASSQGRQTLMGGYTF; cdr3_nt: TGCGCCAGCAGCCAAGGGCGGCAGACTCTGATGGGAGGCTACACCTTC
clone_size: NA; d_call: NA; v_call: TRBV5-6; j_call: TRBJ1-6; cdr3_aa: CASSLGVSDSPLHF; cdr3_nt: TGTGCCAGCAGCTTAGGTGTCTCGGATTCACCCCTCCACTTT
clone_size: NA; d_call: NA; v_call: TRBV14; j_call: TRBJ1-6; cdr3_aa: CASSQELSGRYNSPLHF; cdr3_nt: TGTGCCAGCAGCCAAGAATTGTCGGGACGGTATAATTCACCCCTCCACTTT
clone_size: NA; d_call: TRBD1; v_call: TRBV4-1; j_call: TRBJ1-1; cdr3_aa: CASSHPGQGTEAFF; cdr3_nt: TGCGCCAGCAGCCACCCGGGACAGGGGACTGAAGCTTTCTTT
clone_size: NA; d_call: TRBD1; v_call: TRBV27; j_call: TRBJ1-2; cdr3_aa: CASSTRQGAGGYTF; cdr3_nt: TGTGCCAGCAGCACCCGACAGGGTGCGGGTGGCTACACCTTC
clone_size: NA; d_call: TRBD1; v_call: TRBV5-1; j_call: TRBJ2-3; cdr3_aa: CASSLRQGADTQYF; cdr3_nt: TGCGCCAGCAGCTTACGACAGGGCGCAGATACGCAGTATTTT
clone_size: once; d_call: NA; v_call: TRBV11-3; j_call: TRBJ1-3; cdr3_aa: CASSFGGERNTIYF; cdr3_nt: TGTGCCAGCAGCTTTGGCGGGGAAAGAAACACCATATATTTT
clone_size: NA; d_call: NA; v_call: TRBV10-2; j_call: TRBJ1-1; cdr3_aa: CASSESHGGAEAFF; cdr3_nt: TGCGCCAGCAGTGAGTCACATGGGGGGGCTGAAGCTTTCTTT
clone_size: NA; d_call: NA; v_call: TRBV19; j_call: TRBJ1-2; cdr3_aa: CASSSGNGYTF; cdr3_nt: TGTGCCAGTAGCTCTGGGAACGGCTACACCTTC
clone_size: NA; d_call: NA; v_call: TRBV9; j_call: TRBJ1-6; cdr3_aa: CASSREGVYNSPLHF; cdr3_nt: TGTGCCAGCAGTAGAGAAGGGGTATATAATTCACCCCTCCACTTT
clone_size: NA; d_call: NA; v_call: TRBV4-1; j_call: TRBJ1-2; cdr3_aa: CASSQVSSRTAYSNYGYTF; cdr3_nt: TGCGCCAGCAGCCAAGTTTCAAGTAGGACAGCGTACTCTAACTATGGCTACACCTTC
clone_size: NA; d_call: TRBD1; v_call: TRBV6-5; j_call: TRBJ1-4; cdr3_aa: CASRRDRPEKLFF; cdr3_nt: TGTGCCAGCAGGAGGGACAGACCCGAAAAACTGTTTTTT
clone_size: NA; d_call: TRBD2; v_call: TRBV6-1; j_call: TRBJ2-5; cdr3_aa: CASSEGRGGETQYF; cdr3_nt: TGTGCCAGCAGTGAAGGTCGGGGGGGGGAGACCCAGTACTTC
clone_size: NA; d_call: NA; v_call: TRBV5-5; j_call: TRBJ1-1; cdr3_aa: CASSLIGQGGEGAFF; cdr3_nt: TGTGCCAGCAGCTTGATCGGCCAGGGAGGGGAGGGGGCTTTCTTT
clone_size: NA; d_call: NA; v_call: TRBV2; j_call: TRBJ2-7; cdr3_aa: CASNVGLGDEQYF; cdr3_nt: TGTGCCAGCAATGTCGGACTGGGGGACGAGCAGTACTTC
clone_size: NA; d_call: NA; v_call: TRBV27; j_call: TRBJ2-1; cdr3_aa: CASAPRGSREEQFF; cdr3_nt: TGTGCCAGCGCACCTCGAGGGTCCCGGGAGGAGCAGTTCTTC
clone_size: NA; d_call: NA; v_call: TRBV2; j_call: TRBJ1-1; cdr3_aa: CASSERRGANTEAFF; cdr3_nt: TGTGCCAGCAGTGAACGGCGGGGGGCCAACACTGAAGCTTTCTTT
clone_size: NA; d_call: NA; v_call: TRBV1; j_call: TRBJ1-6; cdr3_aa: CTSSDSDNSPLHF; cdr3_nt: TGCACCAGCAGTGACAGCGATAATTCACCCCTCCACTTT